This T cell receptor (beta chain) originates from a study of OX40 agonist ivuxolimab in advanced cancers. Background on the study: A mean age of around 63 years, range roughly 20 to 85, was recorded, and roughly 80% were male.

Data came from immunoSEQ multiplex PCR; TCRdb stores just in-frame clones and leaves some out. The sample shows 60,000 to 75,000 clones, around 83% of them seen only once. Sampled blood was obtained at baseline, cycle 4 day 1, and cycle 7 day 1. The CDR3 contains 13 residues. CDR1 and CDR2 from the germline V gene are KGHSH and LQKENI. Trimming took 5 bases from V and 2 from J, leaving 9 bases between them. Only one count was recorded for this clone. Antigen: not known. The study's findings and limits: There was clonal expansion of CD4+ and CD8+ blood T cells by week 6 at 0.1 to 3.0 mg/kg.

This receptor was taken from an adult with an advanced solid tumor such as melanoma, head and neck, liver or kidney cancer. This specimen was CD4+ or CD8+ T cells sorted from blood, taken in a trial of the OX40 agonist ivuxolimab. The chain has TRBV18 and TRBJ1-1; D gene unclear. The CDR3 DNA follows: TGTGCCAGCTCAGTTTTCCCCAACACTGAAGCTTTCTTT. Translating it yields CASSVFPNTEAFF.